Shown below are 25 T cell receptor beta chains from a single sample sequenced in a study of immune evolution from preneoplasia to lung adenocarcinoma. Clones were read by immunoSEQ multiplex PCR, and TCRdb kept only the in-frame ones, dropping some. The table records 9,500 to 13,000 clones, 86% of them present only once. The material sequenced was FFPE invasive lung adenocarcinoma tissue. The source of these receptors is an older person with invasive lung adenocarcinoma.

In this sample, this clone turned up once. This sequence joins TRBV28 and TRBJ2-3, with 9 bases lining up with TRBD2. Unmatched junction bases numbered 13, after V lost 6 bases and J lost 0 bases. The CDR3 runs 18 residues. Germline V CDR1 and CDR2: MDHEN, SYDVKM. The CDR3 loop reads CASRPPLAGRPSTDTQYF. The CDR3 nucleotides are TGTGCCAGCAGGCCCCCGCTAGCGGGACGGCCTAGCACAGATACGCAGTATTTT.

CDR3 sequence reads: CSDRLAGVEQFF. The CDR3 nucleotides read TGCAGCGACCGACTAGCGGGAGTTGAGCAGTTCTTC. The chain carries TRBV29-1 and TRBJ2-1; 12 bases agree with TRBD2. This CDR3 is built from 12 residues. Germline CDR1 is SQVTM and CDR2 is ANQGSEA. The junction had 4 bases not matched to a gene; V was cut back by 7 bases and J by 9 bases.

The rearrangement links TRBV2 to TRBJ2-5; D is undetermined. Trimming removed 1 base from V and 1 base from J, with 13 bases in between. Germline assignment: CDR1 SNHLY and CDR2 FYNNEI. The CDR3 has 16 amino acids. The CDR3 protein is CASSEGMGSLQETQYF. The DNA of the CDR3 is TGTGCCAGCAGTGAAGGGATGGGAAGCCTCCAAGAGACCCAGTACTTC.

V and J are TRBV15 and TRBJ2-1, with 9 bases lining up with TRBD2. The germline V gene encodes CDR1 LNHNV and CDR2 YYDKDF (reference sequence). V shed 0 bases and J 7 bases; nucleotides not matched to a gene: 4. The CDR3 sequence is 15 residues long. This CDR3 is CATSRDAGGANEQFF. CDR3 in DNA: TGTGCCACCAGCAGAGATGCGGGGGGGGCTAATGAGCAGTTCTTC.

V gene TRBV6-1 combines with J gene TRBJ2-7, with a possible D match to TRBD2 (6 bases). This CDR3 comprises 15 residues. Trimming removed 2 bases at V and 5 bases at J, with 16 bases between. Per the germline V gene, CDR1 is MNHNS and CDR2 is SASEGT. The CDR3 loop is CASSESGRGFNEQYF. The CDR3 DNA reads as TGTGCCAGCAGTGAATCAGGACGGGGGTTTAACGAGCAGTACTTC.

The chain joins TRBV28 to TRBJ2-2; 16 bases map to TRBD2. Trimming took 0 bases from V and 6 from J; bases not matched to a gene: 1. This CDR3 contains 17 residues. Germline loops: CDR1 MDHEN, CDR2 SYDVKM. The CDR3 DNA sequence: TGTGCCAGCAGTTTATGGGGACTAGCGGGAGGGCCCGGGGAGCTGTTTTTT. This codes for CASSLWGLAGGPGELFF.

The V and J genes are TRBV28 and TRBJ2-3, with TRBD2 as a possible D gene (6 bases). Germline V gene sequence: CDR1 MDHEN, CDR2 SYDVKM. There are 14 residues in the CDR3. Deletions cut 9 bases from V and 1 base from J, with 14 bases between. This CDR3 reads CASSPGTRTDTQYF. CDR3 nucleotide sequence: TGTGCCAGTAGTCCTGGGACTCGCACAGATACGCAGTATTTT.

The V call is TRBV5-1, the J call TRBJ2-1; 11 bases map to TRBD2. The J segment lost 4 bases and the V segment lost 4 bases, leaving 7 bases of the junction unmatched. Looked up from germline, CDR1 is SGHRS and CDR2 is YFSETQ. The CDR3 is made up of 16 amino acids. In nucleotides, the CDR3 is TGCGCCAGCAGCCAGTTAGCGGGGGGGAATTACAATGAGCAGTTCTTC. Encoded protein: CASSQLAGGNYNEQFF.

V gene TRBV28 combines with J gene TRBJ2-7, with D perhaps matching TRBD2 (6 bases). Trimming took 2 bases from V and 4 from J, leaving 12 bases between them. Per germline, CDR1 MDHEN and CDR2 SYDVKM. The CDR3 runs to 14 residues. CDR3 in amino acids: CASSLVGGGYEQYF. DNA for the CDR3: TGTGCCAGCAGTTTAGTGGGGGGAGGATACGAGCAGTACTTC.

Only a few counts were recorded for this clone. The same CDR3 can be traced to other DNA sequences in this sample. In DNA, the CDR3 is TGTGCCAGCAGTTTCACCGGGACTAGCGGGTACGAGCAGTACTTC. Amino acids: CASSFTGTSGYEQYF. The J gene is TRBJ2-7, the V gene TRBV6-5, with TRBD2 identical over 12 bases. J lost 4 bases, V lost 4 bases, and 5 bases had no gene match. The germline CDR1 and CDR2 sequences are MNHEY and SVGAGI. The CDR3 loop spans 15 amino acids.

Note on this clone: Other DNA sequences in the same sample also yield this CDR3. The chain joins TRBV11-2 to TRBJ2-7, with 9 bases lining up with TRBD1. Per germline, CDR1 SGHAT and CDR2 FQNNGV. J gave up 3 bases and V 1 base, and 1 base lay outside the gene matches. CDR3 length: 14 residues. CDR3 in amino acids: CASSLGQGDYEQYF. CDR3 nucleotides: TGTGCCAGCAGCTTAGGACAGGGGGACTACGAGCAGTACTTC.

The gene calls are TRBV9 and TRBJ2-7; 9 nucleotides align to TRBD1. Unmatched junction bases numbered 3, after V lost 0 bases and J lost 2 bases. Per germline, CDR1 SGDLS and CDR2 YYNGEE. This CDR3 contains 15 residues. CDR3 region: CASSVETGGTYEQYF. The CDR3 region has the DNA TGTGCCAGCAGCGTAGAGACAGGGGGGACCTACGAGCAGTACTTC.

The chain uses TRBV11-2 and TRBJ2-7; no clear D gene. Germline CDR1 and CDR2: SGHAT and FQNNGV. This CDR3 contains 15 residues. Between the trimmed V and J ends, which lost 2 bases and 0 bases, there was a span of 11 bases. CDR3 amino acids: CASSLRAGLSYEQYF. The CDR3 DNA sequence: TGTGCCAGCAGCTTAAGGGCAGGCCTCTCCTACGAGCAGTACTTC.

CDR3 sequence reads: CASQGALRTGELFF. The CDR3 nucleotides read TGTGCCAGCCAGGGGGCATTGAGGACCGGGGAGCTGTTTTTT. V and J are TRBV2 and TRBJ2-2; 8 bases line up with TRBD1. With V trimmed by 8 bases and J by 5 bases, 7 bases remained unmatched. The CDR3 is 14 amino acids. The germline CDR1 and CDR2 sequences are SNHLY and FYNNEI.

The chain is built from TRBV25-1 and TRBJ2-1, with D possibly being TRBD1 (6 bases). The CDR3 length is 16 residues. The germline V gene encodes CDR1 MGHDK and CDR2 SYGVNS. The V and J ends lost 5 bases and 7 bases respectively, with 21 bases between them. The CDR3 DNA is TGTGCCAGCAGTCCGCCCCCACAGGGTCGAGGGAATGAGCAGTTCTTC. The encoded protein is CASSPPPQGRGNEQFF.

V gene TRBV4-1 combines with J gene TRBJ2-3, with D perhaps given as TRBD1 or TRBD2 (5 bases each). Germline V gene lookup returns CDR1 MGHRA and CDR2 YSYEKL. CDR3 length: 20 amino acids. Trimming took off 2 bases at V and 0 bases at J, with 24 bases between the two ends. CDR3 bases: TGCGCCAGCAGCCAACCTCCGCTCGGGACGCCCACCACCAGCACAGATACGCAGTATTTT. Translation: CASSQPPLGTPTTSTDTQYF.

This chain connects TRBV29-1 to TRBJ2-1; 8 bases are shared with TRBD2. After removal of 5 bases from V and 7 bases from J, the junction contained 4 bases not matched to a gene. Germline lookup yields CDR1 SQVTM and CDR2 ANQGSEA. This CDR3 has 12 residues. As DNA, the CDR3 is TGCAGCGTTATTCCTAGCGGGAATGAGCAGTTCTTC. Translated: CSVIPSGNEQFF.

J is TRBJ2-7 and V is TRBV7-2; 13 bases are a match to TRBD2. In germline, CDR1 is SGHTA, CDR2 FQGNSA. V lost 3 bases, J lost 2 bases, and 1 base stayed unmatched. The CDR3 runs to 15 residues. This CDR3 reads CASSLGLAGPYEQYF. The CDR3 nucleotides are TGTGCCAGCAGCTTGGGACTAGCGGGACCCTACGAGCAGTACTTC. The entire variable domain, with the rest obtained from reference TRBV7-2 and TRBJ2-7, is as follows: GAGVSQSPSNKVTEKGKDVELRCDPISGHTALYWYRQSLGQGLEFLIYFQGNSAPDKSGLPSDRFSAERTGGSVSTLTIQRTQQEDSAVYLCASSLGLAGPYEQYFGPGTRLTVT.

The gene calls are TRBV20-1 and TRBJ2-7, with D unclear. The CDR3 spans 11 residues. Germline values: CDR1 DFQATT, CDR2 SNEGSKA (reference sequence). V was clipped by 3 bases and J by 3 bases, with 6 bases between them. The CDR3 loop reads CSARKNYEQYF. Written as DNA, the CDR3 is TGCAGTGCTAGGAAAAACTACGAGCAGTACTTC.

The CDR3 region has the DNA TGCAGCGTCGCGACAGAGTACGAGCAGTACTTC. It is translated as CSVATEYEQYF. The chain employs TRBV29-1 and TRBJ2-7; D might be TRBD1 (5 bases). Trimming took 6 bases from V and 4 from J, leaving 10 bases between them. The CDR3 totals 11 residues. Germline CDR1 SQVTM, CDR2 ANQGSEA.

The gene calls are TRBV28 and TRBJ2-5, with 7 bases lining up with TRBD1. The germline CDR1 and CDR2 sequences are MDHEN and SYDVKM. This CDR3 is built from 15 residues. The ends lost 2 bases at V and 4 bases at J; junction bases unmatched: 7. The CDR3 DNA reads as TGTGCCAGCAGTTTAATAGACAGGGTTGGAGAGACCCAGTACTTC. The encoded protein is CASSLIDRVGETQYF.

About this clone itself: A junction boundary mismatches the germline segment, possibly from a read error. V and J are TRBV14 and TRBJ2-7; possibly TRBD2 for D (7 bases). Germline V gives CDR1 SGHDN, CDR2 FVKESK. This CDR3 comprises 13 residues. CDR3 loop: CASSQGRGGDSLF. CDR3 in DNA: TGTGCCAGCAGCCAAGGAAGGGGGGGGGACTCTCTCTTC. The whole variable domain, filled in from reference TRBV14 and TRBJ2-7, reads EAGVTQFPSHSVIEKGQTVTLRCDPISGHDNLYWYRRVMGKEIKFLLHFVKESKQDESGMPNNRFLAERTGGTYSTLKVQPAELEDSGVYFCASSQGRGGDSLFGPGTRLTVT.

This rearrangement joins TRBV19 to TRBJ1-1; 11 nucleotides line up with TRBD1. V was clipped by 6 bases and J by 1 base; unmatched bases: 7. The CDR3 spans 16 residues. CDR1 is LNHDA and CDR2 is SQIVND in the germline V gene (reference sequence). The CDR3 nucleotides read TGTGCCAGTAGGCCGGACAGGGGGCTTGGGAACACTGAAGCTTTCTTT. Translated, it gives CASRPDRGLGNTEAFF.

The chain employs TRBV10-3 and TRBJ2-1; 10 bases are a match to TRBD2. J was trimmed by 4 bases and V by 7 bases; bases with no gene match: 4. The CDR3 has 14 residues. CDR1 is ENHRY and CDR2 is SYGVKD in the germline V gene. CDR3 region: CAINPSGSYNEQFF. Here the CDR3 DNA reads TGTGCCATCAATCCTAGCGGGAGTTACAATGAGCAGTTCTTC.

J is TRBJ2-3 and V is TRBV21-1; the table's D call of TRBD2 was not tested on the DNA. TRBV21-1 corresponds to a pseudogene. This CDR3 contains 18 residues. The CDR3 loop reads CASSKWGRTSGSTDTQYF. In nucleotides, the CDR3 is TGTGCCAGCAGCAAATGGGGAAGGACTAGCGGGAGTACAGATACGCAGTATTTT.